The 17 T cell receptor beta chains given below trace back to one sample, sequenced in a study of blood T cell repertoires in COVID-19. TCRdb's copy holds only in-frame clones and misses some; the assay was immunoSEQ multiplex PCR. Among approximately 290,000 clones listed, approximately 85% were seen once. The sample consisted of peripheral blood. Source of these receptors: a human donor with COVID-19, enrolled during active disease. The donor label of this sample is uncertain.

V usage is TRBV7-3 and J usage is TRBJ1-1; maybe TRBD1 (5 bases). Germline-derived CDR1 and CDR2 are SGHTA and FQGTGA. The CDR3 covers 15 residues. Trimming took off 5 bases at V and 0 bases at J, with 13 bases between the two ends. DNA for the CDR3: TGTGCCAGCAGCATTCAGGGTACGATGAACACTGAAGCTTTCTTT. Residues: CASSIQGTMNTEAFF.

CDR3 DNA sequence: TGCGCCAGCAGCCAAGCTTTAGCGGGTCAGAACTACGAGCAGTACTTC. Translating it yields CASSQALAGQNYEQYF. This chain connects TRBV4-1 to TRBJ2-7, with TRBD2 identical over 7 bases. Trimming took 1 base from V and 3 from J; bases not matched to a gene: 9. This CDR3 region has 16 residues. Germline CDR1 MGHRA, CDR2 YSYEKL.

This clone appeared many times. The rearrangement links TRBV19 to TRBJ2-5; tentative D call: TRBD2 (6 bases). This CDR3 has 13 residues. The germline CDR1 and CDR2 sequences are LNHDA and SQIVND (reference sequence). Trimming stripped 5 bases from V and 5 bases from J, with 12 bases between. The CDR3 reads CASSVRGSETQYF. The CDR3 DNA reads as TGTGCCAGTAGTGTTCGGGGGAGCGAGACCCAGTACTTC.

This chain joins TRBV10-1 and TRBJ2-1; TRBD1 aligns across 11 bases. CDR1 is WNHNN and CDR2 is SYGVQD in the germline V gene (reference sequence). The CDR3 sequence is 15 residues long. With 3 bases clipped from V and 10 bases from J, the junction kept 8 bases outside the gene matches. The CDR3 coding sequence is TGCGCCAGCAGTGATGAGGACAGGGGGCGAAACGAGCAGTTCTTC. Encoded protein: CASSDEDRGRNEQFF.

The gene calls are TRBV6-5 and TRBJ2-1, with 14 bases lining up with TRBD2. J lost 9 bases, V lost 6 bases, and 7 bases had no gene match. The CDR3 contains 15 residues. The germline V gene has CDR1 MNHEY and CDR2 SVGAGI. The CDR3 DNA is TGTGCCAGCAGAGCCGGGACTAGCGGGAGTGGTGAGCAGTTCTTC. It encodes CASRAGTSGSGEQFF.

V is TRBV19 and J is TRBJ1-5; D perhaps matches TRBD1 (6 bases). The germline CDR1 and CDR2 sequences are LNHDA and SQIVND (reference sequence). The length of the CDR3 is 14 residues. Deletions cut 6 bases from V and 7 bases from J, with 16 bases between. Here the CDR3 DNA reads TGTGCCAGTAGGGAGACAGGAGCAGGACAGCCCCAGCATTTT. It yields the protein CASRETGAGQPQHF.

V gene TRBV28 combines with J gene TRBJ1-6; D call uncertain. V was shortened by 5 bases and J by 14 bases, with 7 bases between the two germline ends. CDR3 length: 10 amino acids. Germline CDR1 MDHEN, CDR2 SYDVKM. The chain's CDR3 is CASSGQSLHF. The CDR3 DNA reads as TGTGCCAGCAGTGGCCAGTCCCTCCACTTT.

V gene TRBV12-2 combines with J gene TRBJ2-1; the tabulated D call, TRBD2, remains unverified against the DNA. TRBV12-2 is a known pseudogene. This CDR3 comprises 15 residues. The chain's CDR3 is CASRFSVADNNEQFF. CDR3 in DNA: TGTGCAAGTCGCTTCTCGGTAGCGGATAACAATGAGCAGTTCTTC.

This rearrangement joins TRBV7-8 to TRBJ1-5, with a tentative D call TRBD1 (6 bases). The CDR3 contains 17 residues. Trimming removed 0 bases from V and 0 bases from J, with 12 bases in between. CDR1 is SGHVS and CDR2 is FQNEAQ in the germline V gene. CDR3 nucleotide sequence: TGTGCCAGCAGCTTAGCTAGGACAGAGGATAGCAATCAGCCCCAGCATTTT. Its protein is CASSLARTEDSNQPQHF. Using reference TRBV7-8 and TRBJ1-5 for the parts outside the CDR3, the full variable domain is GAGVSQSPRYKVAKRGQDVALRCDPISGHVSLFWYQQALGQGPEFLTYFQNEAQLDKSGLPSDRFFAERPEGSVSTLKIQRTQQEDSAVYLCASSLARTEDSNQPQHFGDGTRLSIL.

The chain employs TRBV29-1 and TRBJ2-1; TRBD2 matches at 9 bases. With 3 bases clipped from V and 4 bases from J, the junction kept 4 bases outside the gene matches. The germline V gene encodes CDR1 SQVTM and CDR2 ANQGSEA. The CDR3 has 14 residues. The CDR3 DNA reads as TGCAGCGTTGAGTTTCTAGCGGGGTACAATGAGCAGTTCTTC. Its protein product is CSVEFLAGYNEQFF.

The CDR3 loop reads CASSSSGTSGRVPDTQYF. In DNA, the CDR3 is TGTGCCAGCAGCTCTAGTGGGACTAGCGGGAGGGTCCCAGATACGCAGTATTTT. This chain uses TRBV7-2 with TRBJ2-3, with 16 bases fitting TRBD2. J was trimmed by 4 bases and V by 4 bases; bases with no gene match: 8. The CDR3 is 18 residues long. Germline assignment: CDR1 SGHTA and CDR2 FQGNSA.

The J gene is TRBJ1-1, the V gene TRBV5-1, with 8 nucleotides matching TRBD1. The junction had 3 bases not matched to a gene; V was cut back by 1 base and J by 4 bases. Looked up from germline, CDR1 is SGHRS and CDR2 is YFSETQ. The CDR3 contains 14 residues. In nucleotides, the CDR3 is TGCGCCAGCAGCTTGCGACAGGGGTCCACTGAAGCTTTCTTT. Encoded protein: CASSLRQGSTEAFF.

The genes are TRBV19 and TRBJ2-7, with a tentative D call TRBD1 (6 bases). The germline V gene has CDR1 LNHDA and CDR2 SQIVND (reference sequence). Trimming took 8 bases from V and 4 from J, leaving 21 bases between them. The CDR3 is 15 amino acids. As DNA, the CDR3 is TGTGCCAGTCGCGACCAGGGACAAGGTCGGTACGAGCAGTACTTC. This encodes CASRDQGQGRYEQYF.

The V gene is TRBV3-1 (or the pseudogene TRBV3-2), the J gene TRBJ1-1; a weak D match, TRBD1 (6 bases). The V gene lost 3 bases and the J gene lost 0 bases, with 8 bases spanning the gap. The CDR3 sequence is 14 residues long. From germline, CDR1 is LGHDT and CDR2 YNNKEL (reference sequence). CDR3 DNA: TGTGCCAGCAGCCAGACAGGAATGAACACTGAAGCTTTCTTT. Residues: CASSQTGMNTEAFF.

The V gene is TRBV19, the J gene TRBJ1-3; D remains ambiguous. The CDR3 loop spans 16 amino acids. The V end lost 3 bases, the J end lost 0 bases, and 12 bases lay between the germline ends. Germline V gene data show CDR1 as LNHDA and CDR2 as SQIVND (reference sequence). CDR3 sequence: CASSIGERSSGNTIYF. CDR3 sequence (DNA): TGTGCCAGTAGTATCGGGGAGAGAAGCTCTGGAAACACCATATATTTT. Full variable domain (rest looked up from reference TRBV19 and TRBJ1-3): DGGITQSPKYLFRKEGQNVTLSCEQNLNHDAMYWYRQDPGQGLRLIYYSQIVNDFQKGDIAEGYSVSREKKESFPLTVTSAQKNPTAFYLCASSIGERSSGNTIYFGEGSWLTVV.

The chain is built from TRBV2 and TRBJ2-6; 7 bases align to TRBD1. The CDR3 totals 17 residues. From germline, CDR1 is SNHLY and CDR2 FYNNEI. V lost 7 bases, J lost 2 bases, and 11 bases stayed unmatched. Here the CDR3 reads CASNPTGITPGANVLTF. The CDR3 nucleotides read TGTGCCAGCAACCCGACAGGGATCACCCCTGGGGCCAACGTCCTGACTTTC.

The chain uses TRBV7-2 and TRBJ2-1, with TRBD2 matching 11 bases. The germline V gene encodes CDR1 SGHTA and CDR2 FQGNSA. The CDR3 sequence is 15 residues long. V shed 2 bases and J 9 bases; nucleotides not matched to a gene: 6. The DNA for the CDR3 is TGTGCCAGCAGCTTACTAGCGGGAGGATTCACTGAGCAGTTCTTC. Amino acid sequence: CASSLLAGGFTEQFF. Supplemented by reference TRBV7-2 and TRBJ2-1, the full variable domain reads GAGVSQSPSNKVTEKGKDVELRCDPISGHTALYWYRQSLGQGLEFLIYFQGNSAPDKSGLPSDRFSAERTGGSVSTLTIQRTQQEDSAVYLCASSLLAGGFTEQFFGPGTRLTVL.